This T cell receptor (beta chain) was sequenced for a study of EBV T-cell therapy then PD-1 blockade in nasopharyngeal carcinoma (dated by TCRdb to about 2021). CDR1 and CDR2 (SNHLY, FYNNEI) derive from the germline V gene. There are 14 amino acids in the CDR3, from cysteine to phenylalanine inclusive. Of all the DNA, just the CDR3 is kept, 42 bases in frame from base 1. The V end gives up 6 bases and the J end 5 bases, leaving 8 bases in the junction not matched to a gene. Remarks on this clone: The antigen it recognizes is unknown. Per-nucleotide qualities are absent, and no much larger clonotype sits a single base away.

Genomic DNA was extracted from sorted cells using the Qiagen DNeasy Kit. The immunoSEQ platform was used for deep sequencing of the TCR beta chain. As for the authors' bioinformatics: Repertoire data analysis was performed with the immunoSEQ Analyzer software. As stored in TCRdb, this immuneACCESS dataset retains in-frame rearrangements with V and J assigned. A fraction of the clones does not appear; measured against another copy, unresolved V genes explain less than half of the discrepancy, and the remainder lacks a known reason. V, J and clone size reflect that table, while D and trimming were determined from the DNA. Across this sample there are about 20,000 clones, with 82% seen only once. Clones ranked in the top ten supply 20% to 25% of the sample. Interpreted using the paper, the treatment or condition label stands for: AdE1-LMPpoly-expanded autologous EBV-specific T-cell therapy followed by anti-PD-1 nivolumab.

The source was CD8+ T cells from blood, collected at day -245 from a patient whose treatment included autologous EBV-specific T cells and nivolumab. The chain employs TRBV2 and TRBJ2-7; 9 middle bases align to TRBD1. This sequence originates from a man in his forties with nasopharyngeal carcinoma. The nucleotide sequence reads TGTGCCAGCAGCGCGCAGACAGGGGGGCACGAGCAGTACTTC. The resulting protein is CASSAQTGGHEQYF.